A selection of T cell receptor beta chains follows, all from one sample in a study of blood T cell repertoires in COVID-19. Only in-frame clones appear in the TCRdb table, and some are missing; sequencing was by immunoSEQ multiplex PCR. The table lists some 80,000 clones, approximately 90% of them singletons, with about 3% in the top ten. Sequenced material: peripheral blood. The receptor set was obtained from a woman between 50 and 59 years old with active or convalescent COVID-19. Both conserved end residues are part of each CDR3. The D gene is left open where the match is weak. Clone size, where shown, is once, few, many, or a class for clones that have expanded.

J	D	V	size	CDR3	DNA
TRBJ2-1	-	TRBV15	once	CATSRDPRTGRGRDNEQFF	TGTGCCACCAGCAGAGATCCTAGGACAGGGAGGGGAAGGGACAATGAGCAGTTCTTC
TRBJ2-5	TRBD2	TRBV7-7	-	CASSLGPLAGETQYF	TGTGCTAGCAGCTTAGGTCCGTTAGCGGGAGAGACCCAGTACTTC
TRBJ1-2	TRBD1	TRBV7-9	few	CASSIGQGAFYGYTF	TGTGCCAGCAGCATTGGACAGGGGGCGTTTTATGGCTACACCTTC
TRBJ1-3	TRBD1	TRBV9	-	CASSPRQGGGNTIYF	TGTGCCAGCAGCCCCCGACAGGGCGGTGGAAACACCATATATTTT
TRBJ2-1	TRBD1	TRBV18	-	CASSSSGTGTYNEQFF	TGTGCCAGCTCATCCTCCGGGACAGGAACGTACAATGAGCAGTTCTTC
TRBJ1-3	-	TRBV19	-	CASSSRSSGNTIYF	TGTGCCAGTAGTTCCCGGTCCTCTGGAAACACCATATATTTT
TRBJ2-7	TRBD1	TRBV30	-	CAWSVSGTGAYEQYF	TGTGCCTGGAGTGTAAGTGGGACAGGGGCTTACGAGCAGTACTTC
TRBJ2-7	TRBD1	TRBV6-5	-	CASSSPGQGTYEQYF	TGTGCCAGCAGTTCCCCGGGACAGGGGACGTACGAGCAGTACTTC
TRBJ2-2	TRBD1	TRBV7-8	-	CASSLIGDRGRGELFF	TGTGCCAGCAGCTTAATCGGGGACAGGGGGCGAGGGGAGCTGTTTTTT
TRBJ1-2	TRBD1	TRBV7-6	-	CASSSSGTATFYGYTF	TGTGCCAGCAGCTCGTCCGGGACAGCTACTTTCTATGGCTACACCTTC
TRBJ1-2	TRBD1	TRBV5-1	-	CASSLGQGNYGYTF	TGCGCCAGCAGCTTGGGACAGGGTAACTATGGCTACACCTTC
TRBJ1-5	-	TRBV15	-	CATSSKTGPMPQHF	TGTGCCACCAGCAGCAAGACAGGCCCAATGCCCCAGCATTTT
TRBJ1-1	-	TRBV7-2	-	CASSSPGGYLNTEAFF	TGTGCCAGCAGCTCCCCGGGGGGTTATCTGAACACTGAAGCTTTCTTT
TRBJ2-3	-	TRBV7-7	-	CASSHGGSTDTQYF	TGTGCTAGCAGTCACGGAGGGAGCACAGATACGCAGTATTTT
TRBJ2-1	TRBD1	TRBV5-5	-	CASMDRVYNEQFF	TGTGCCAGCATGGACAGGGTCTACAATGAGCAGTTCTTC
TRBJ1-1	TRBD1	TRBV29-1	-	CSARQGTNTEAFF	TGCAGCGCCAGACAGGGGACGAACACTGAAGCTTTCTTT
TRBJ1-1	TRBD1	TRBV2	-	CASSDGSRQGLRNTEAFF	TGTGCCAGCAGTGATGGGTCGAGACAGGGGCTGAGGAACACTGAAGCTTTCTTT
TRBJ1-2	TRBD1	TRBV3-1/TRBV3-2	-	CASSRSGGAYGYTF	TGTGCCAGCAGCAGGTCAGGGGGCGCCTATGGCTACACCTTC
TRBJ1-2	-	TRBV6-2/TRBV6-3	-	CASSYSGGGFIYGYTF	TGTGCCAGCAGTTACTCAGGCGGGGGATTTATCTATGGCTACACCTTC
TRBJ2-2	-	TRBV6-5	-	CASSYRQTGELFF	TGTGCCAGCAGTTATCGACAGACCGGGGAGCTGTTTTTT
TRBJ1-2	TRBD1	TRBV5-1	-	CASSLTGTDYGYTF	TGCGCCAGCAGCTTAACCGGGACAGATTATGGCTACACCTTC
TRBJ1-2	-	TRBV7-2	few	CASSEMDSYGYTF	TGTGCCAGCAGCGAAATGGACAGCTATGGCTACACCTTC
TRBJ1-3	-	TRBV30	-	CAWEYGQKANTIYF	TGTGCCTGGGAATACGGACAGAAAGCAAACACCATATATTTT
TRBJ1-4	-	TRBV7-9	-	CASSLGQGRVNEKLFF	TGTGCCAGCAGCTTAGGGCAGGGGAGAGTTAATGAAAAACTGTTTTTT
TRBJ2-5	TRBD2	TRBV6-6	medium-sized	CASRGGEFVETQYF	TGTGCCAGCAGGGGAGGGGAGTTCGTGGAGACCCAGTACTTC
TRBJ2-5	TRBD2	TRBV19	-	CASSTVTGTTTQYF	TGTGCCAGTAGTACAGTCACCGGGACTACAACCCAGTACTTC
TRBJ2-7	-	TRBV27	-	CASSLGGGGKGQYF	TGTGCCAGCAGTTTAGGGGGAGGAGGGAAGGGGCAGTACTTC
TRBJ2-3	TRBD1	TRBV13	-	CASSPGQGPDTQYF	TGTGCCAGCAGCCCAGGACAGGGCCCAGATACGCAGTATTTT
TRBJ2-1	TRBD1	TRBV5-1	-	CASSFPDRAAYNEQFF	TGCGCCAGCAGCTTCCCCGACAGGGCTGCCTACAATGAGCAGTTCTTC
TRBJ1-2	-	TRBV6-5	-	CASSYSRGLGGYTF	TGTGCCAGCAGTTACTCGCGGGGGTTGGGCGGCTACACCTTC
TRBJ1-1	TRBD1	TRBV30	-	CAWSGDRVNTEAFF	TGTGCCTGGAGTGGAGACAGGGTGAACACTGAAGCTTTCTTT
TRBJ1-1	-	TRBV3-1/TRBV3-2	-	CASSQDEETEAFF	TGTGCCAGCAGCCAAGACGAGGAAACTGAAGCTTTCTTT
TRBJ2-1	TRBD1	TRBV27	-	CASSLVGQGAFYEQFF	TGTGCCAGCAGTTTAGTAGGACAGGGGGCTTTCTATGAGCAGTTCTTC
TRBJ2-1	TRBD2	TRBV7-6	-	CASSQGLADYNEQFF	TGTGCCAGCAGCCAAGGACTAGCGGACTACAATGAGCAGTTCTTC
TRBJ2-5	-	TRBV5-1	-	CASSLDTQETQYF	TGCGCCAGCAGCTTGGACACACAAGAGACCCAGTACTTC
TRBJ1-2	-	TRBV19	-	CASSRDRSGERNNYGYTF	TGTGCCAGTAGTAGAGATCGGTCGGGGGAAAGAAATAACTATGGCTACACCTTC
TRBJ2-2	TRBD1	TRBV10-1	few	CARRDSETGELFF	TGCGCCAGACGGGACAGTGAGACCGGGGAGCTGTTTTTT
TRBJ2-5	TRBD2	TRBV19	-	CASAAGGTIQETQYF	TGTGCCAGTGCAGCGGGGGGTACGATACAAGAGACCCAGTACTTC
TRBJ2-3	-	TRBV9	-	CASSVGSSAPTDTQYF	TGTGCCAGCAGCGTAGGGAGTAGCGCCCCCACAGATACGCAGTATTTT
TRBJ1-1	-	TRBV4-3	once	CASSQSWGGRTEAFF	TGCGCCAGCAGCCAGAGCTGGGGGGGTCGCACTGAAGCTTTCTTT
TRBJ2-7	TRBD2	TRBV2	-	CASSESGELRGGEQYF	TGTGCCAGCAGTGAATCCGGGGAGCTTCGCGGGGGAGAGCAGTACTTC
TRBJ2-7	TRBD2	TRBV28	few	CASSFSAGGNSYEQYF	TGTGCCAGCAGTTTTTCTGCGGGGGGGAACTCCTACGAGCAGTACTTC
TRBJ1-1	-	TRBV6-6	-	CASRGARTEAFF	TGTGCCAGCAGGGGGGCTCGCACTGAAGCTTTCTTT
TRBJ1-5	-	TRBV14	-	CASSQVGNQPQHF	TGTGCCAGCAGCCAAGTCGGGAATCAGCCCCAGCATTTT
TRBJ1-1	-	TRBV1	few	CTSSQTTRGEDTEAFF	TGCACCAGCAGCCAAACCACCAGGGGGGAGGACACTGAAGCTTTCTTT
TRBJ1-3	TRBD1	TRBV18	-	CASSQEGAGGNTIYF	TGTGCCAGCTCACAAGAGGGGGCAGGAGGAAACACCATATATTTT
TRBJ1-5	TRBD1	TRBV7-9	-	CASSPQTGSNNQPQHF	TGTGCCAGCAGCCCGCAGACAGGGAGCAATAACCAGCCCCAGCATTTT
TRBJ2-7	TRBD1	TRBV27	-	CASSRTGTGGSYEQYF	TGTGCCAGCAGTCGTACCGGGACAGGGGGCTCCTACGAGCAGTACTTC
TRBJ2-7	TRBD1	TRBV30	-	CAWSQGVYEQYF	TGTGCCTGGAGCCAGGGGGTCTACGAGCAGTACTTC
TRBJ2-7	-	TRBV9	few	CASSVAGGDEQYF	TGTGCCAGCAGCGTAGCTGGCGGGGACGAGCAGTACTTC
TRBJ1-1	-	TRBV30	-	CAWRIQGGTEAFF	TGTGCCTGGAGAATACAGGGTGGGACTGAAGCTTTCTTT
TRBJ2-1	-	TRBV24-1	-	CATSDLSDNEQFF	TGTGCCACCAGTGATTTGTCAGACAATGAGCAGTTCTTC
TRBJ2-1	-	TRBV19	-	CASSISGGAGEQFF	TGTGCCAGTAGTATTAGTGGCGGGGCTGGTGAGCAGTTCTTC
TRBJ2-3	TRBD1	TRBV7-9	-	CASSSDRRTDTQYF	TGTGCCAGCAGCTCGGACAGGCGCACAGATACGCAGTATTTT